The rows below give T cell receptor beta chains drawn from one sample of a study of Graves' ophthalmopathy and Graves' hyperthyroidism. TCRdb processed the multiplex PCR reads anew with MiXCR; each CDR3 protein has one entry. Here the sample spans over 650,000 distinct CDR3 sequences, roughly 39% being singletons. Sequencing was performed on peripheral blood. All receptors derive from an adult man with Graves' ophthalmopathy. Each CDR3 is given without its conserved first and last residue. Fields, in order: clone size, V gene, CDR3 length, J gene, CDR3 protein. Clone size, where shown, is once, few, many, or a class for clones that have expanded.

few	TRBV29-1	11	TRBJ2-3	SVERARTDTQY
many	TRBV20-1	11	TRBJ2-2	SAPSTEAGELF
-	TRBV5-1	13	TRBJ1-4	ASSWRDSANEKLF
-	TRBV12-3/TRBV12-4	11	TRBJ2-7	ASRRTEVYEQY
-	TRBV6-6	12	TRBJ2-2	ASSAGQGYGELS
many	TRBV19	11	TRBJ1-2	ASSRQAPYGYT
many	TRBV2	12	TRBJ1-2	ASSEVRGRHGYT
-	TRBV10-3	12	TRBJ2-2	ASIPTGVVRELF
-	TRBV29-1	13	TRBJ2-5	SVDRLAGAEETQY
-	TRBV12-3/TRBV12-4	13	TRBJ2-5	ASTVSGGFQETQY
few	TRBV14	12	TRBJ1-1	ASSQPSGDTEAF
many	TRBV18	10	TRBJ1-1	ASSFNRPEAF
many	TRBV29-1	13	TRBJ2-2	SVEEGGSNTGELF
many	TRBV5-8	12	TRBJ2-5	ASSLGRQGETQY
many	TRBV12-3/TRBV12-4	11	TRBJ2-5	ASSLLRGGTQY
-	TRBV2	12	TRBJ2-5	ASSAGGTSGTQY
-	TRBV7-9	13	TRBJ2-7	ASSLRGRLGDEQY
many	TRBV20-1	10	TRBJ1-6	AQGRGRSPLH
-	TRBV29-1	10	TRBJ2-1	SVVQGRNEQF
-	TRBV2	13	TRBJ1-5	AIRSDRAFNQPQH
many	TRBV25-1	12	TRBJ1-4	ASSEGTGTEKLF
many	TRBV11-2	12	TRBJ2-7	ASGLGRSVHEQY
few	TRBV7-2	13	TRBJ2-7	ASSLAYRHSYEQY
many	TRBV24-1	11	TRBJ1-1	ATSDLHENEAF
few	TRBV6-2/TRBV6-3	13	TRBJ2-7	ASRLAGAIQYEQY
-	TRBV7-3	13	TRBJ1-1	ASSPPRGAYTEAF
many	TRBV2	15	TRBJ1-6	ASSFPGQGSRNSPLH
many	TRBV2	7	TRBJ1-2	ASSGGYT
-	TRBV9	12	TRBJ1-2	ASSVTGVNYGYT
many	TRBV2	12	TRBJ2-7	ASSDPQESYEQY
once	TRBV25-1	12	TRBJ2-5	ASREDKPGETQY
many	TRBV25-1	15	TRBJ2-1	ASSEYVPGPINNEQF
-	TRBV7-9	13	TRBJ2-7	ASSPIDQAGGEQC
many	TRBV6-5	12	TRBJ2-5	ASSYGGDQETQY
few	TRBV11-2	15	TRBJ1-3	ASSLSVTGVGGNTIY
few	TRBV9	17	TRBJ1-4	ASSKTGTGPALRNEKLF
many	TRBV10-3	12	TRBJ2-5	ASVEDRGRETQY
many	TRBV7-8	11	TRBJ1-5	ASSLAVIQPQH
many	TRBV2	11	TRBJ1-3	ASRRGRRDTIY
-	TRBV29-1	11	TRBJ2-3	SAVGHNADTQY
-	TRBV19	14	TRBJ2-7	ASSSPPGLAGNEQY
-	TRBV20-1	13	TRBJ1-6	SARGRQGANSPLH
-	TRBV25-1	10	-	ASSESVHEQF
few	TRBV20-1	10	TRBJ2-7	SARDRFFEQY
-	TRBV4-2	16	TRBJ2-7	ASSFSRDEPMTSYEQY
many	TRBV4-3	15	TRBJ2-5	ASSQEGPGTDQETQY
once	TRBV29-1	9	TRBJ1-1	SHVSTREAF
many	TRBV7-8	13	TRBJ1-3	ASSSGGGYGNTIY
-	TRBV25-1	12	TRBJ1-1	ASAQRTGGTEAF
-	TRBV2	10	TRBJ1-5	ASSVTGKPQH
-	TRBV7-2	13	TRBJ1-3	ASSLGSGTGNTIY
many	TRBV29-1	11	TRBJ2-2	SVRTGETGELF
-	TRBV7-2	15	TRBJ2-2	ASSLNRDSLNTGELF
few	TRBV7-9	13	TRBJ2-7	ASSLIQGASYEQY
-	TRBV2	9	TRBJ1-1	ASTGTGGSD
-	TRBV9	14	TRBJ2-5	ASSGGGLGGGETQY
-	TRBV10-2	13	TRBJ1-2	ASSQGTGVYYGYT